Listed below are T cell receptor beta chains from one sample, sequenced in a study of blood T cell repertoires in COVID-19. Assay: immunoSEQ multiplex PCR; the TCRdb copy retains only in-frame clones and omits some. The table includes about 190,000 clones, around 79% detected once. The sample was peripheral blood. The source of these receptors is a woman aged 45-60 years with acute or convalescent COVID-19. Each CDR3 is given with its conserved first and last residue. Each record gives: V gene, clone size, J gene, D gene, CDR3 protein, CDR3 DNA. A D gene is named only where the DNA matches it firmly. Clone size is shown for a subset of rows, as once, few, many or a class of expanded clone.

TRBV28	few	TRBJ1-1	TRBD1	CASGKLGTGDEAFF	TGTGCCAGCGGAAAGCTAGGGACAGGAGATGAAGCTTTCTTT
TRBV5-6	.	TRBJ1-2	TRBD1	CASSLRDRSYGYTF	TGTGCCAGCAGCTTGCGGGACAGGAGCTATGGCTACACCTTC
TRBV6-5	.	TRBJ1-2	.	CASSYTRQANYGYTF	TGTGCCAGCAGTTACACCCGACAGGCTAACTATGGCTACACCTTC
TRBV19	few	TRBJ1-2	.	CASRPGAGSYGYTF	TGTGCCAGTAGGCCGGGAGCGGGTTCCTATGGCTACACCTTC
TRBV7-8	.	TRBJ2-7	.	CASSLERSSSYEQYF	TGTGCCAGCAGCTTAGAGAGGAGCAGCTCCTACGAGCAGTACTTC
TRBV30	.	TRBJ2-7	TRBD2	CAWSPAGRESYEQYF	TGTGCCTGGAGTCCCGCGGGGCGGGAGTCCTACGAGCAGTACTTC
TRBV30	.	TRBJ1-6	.	CAWSVTLSSYNSPLHF	TGTGCCTGGAGTGTGACACTGAGCTCCTATAATTCACCCCTCCACTTT
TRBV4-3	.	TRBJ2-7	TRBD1	CASSQTATGVSSYEQYF	TGCGCCAGCAGCCAAACCGCGACAGGGGTTTCCTCCTACGAGCAGTACTTC
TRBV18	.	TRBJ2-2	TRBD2	CASSRDYSGTGELFF	TGTGCCAGCTCACGGGACTACAGTGGCACCGGGGAGCTGTTTTTT
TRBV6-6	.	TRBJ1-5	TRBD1	CASSPETGLLNQPQHF	TGTGCCAGCAGTCCTGAGACAGGGCTCCTCAATCAGCCCCAGCATTTT
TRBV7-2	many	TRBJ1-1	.	CASSLTITQKAFF	TGTGCCAGCAGCTTAACTATAACCCAAAAGGCTTTCTTT
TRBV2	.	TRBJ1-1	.	CASSVGDTEAFF	TGTGCCAGCAGTGTAGGAGATACTGAAGCTTTCTTT
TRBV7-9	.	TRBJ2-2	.	CASSFRSSVYGELFF	TGTGCCAGCAGCTTTAGGTCTAGCGTATACGGGGAGCTGTTTTTT
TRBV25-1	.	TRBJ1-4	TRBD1	CASSVTGVNEKLFF	TGTGCCAGCAGTGTTACAGGGGTAAATGAAAAACTGTTTTTT
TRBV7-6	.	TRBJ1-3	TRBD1	CASSLEPDRASGNTIYF	TGTGCCAGCAGCTTAGAACCCGACAGGGCCTCTGGAAACACCATATATTTT
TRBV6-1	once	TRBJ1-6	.	CASSDRAGRYSPLHF	TGTGCCAGCAGTGACCGGGCAGGGAGGTATTCACCCCTCCACTTT
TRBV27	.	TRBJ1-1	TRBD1	CASQQGGTEAFF	TGTGCCAGCCAACAGGGGGGCACTGAAGCTTTCTTT
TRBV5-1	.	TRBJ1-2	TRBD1	CASSFGDRGHGYTF	TGCGCCAGCAGCTTCGGGGACAGGGGGCATGGCTACACCTTC
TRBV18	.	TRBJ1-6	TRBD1	CASSPQGASYNSPLHF	TGTGCCAGCTCACCCCAGGGGGCTTCGTATAATTCACCCCTCCACTTT
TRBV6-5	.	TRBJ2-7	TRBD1	CASRPTGGAAYEQYF	TGTGCCAGCAGACCTACAGGGGGCGCAGCCTACGAGCAGTACTTC
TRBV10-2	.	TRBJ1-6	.	CASSDRGSHNSPLHF	TGCGCCAGCAGTGACAGGGGATCTCATAATTCACCCCTCCACTTT
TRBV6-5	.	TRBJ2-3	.	CASSSPLGTSTDTQYF	TGTGCCAGCAGTTCCCCTCTTGGGACTAGCACAGATACGCAGTATTTT
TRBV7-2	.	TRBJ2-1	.	CASSGGLGYNEQFF	TGTGCCAGCAGCGGGGGGTTAGGCTACAATGAGCAGTTCTTC
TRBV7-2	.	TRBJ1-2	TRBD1	CASSPDRDFYGYTF	TGTGCCAGCAGCCCGGACAGGGACTTCTATGGCTACACCTTC
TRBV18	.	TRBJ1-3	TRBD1	CASSLGQGAGGNTIYF	TGTGCCAGCTCACTTGGACAGGGGGCTGGTGGAAACACCATATATTTT
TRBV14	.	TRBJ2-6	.	CASSQETRVDMDVLTF	TGTGCCAGCAGCCAAGAAACCAGGGTTGATATGGACGTCCTGACTTTC
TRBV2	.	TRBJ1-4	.	CASWRGQEEKLFF	TGTGCCAGCTGGCGGGGGCAGGAGGAAAAACTGTTTTTT
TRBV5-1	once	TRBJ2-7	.	CASSLDFYEQYF	TGCGCCAGCAGCTTGGACTTTTACGAGCAGTACTTC
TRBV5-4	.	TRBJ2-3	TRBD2	CASSLQGTSGESDTQYF	TGTGCCAGCAGCTTACAAGGGACTAGCGGGGAGTCAGATACGCAGTATTTT
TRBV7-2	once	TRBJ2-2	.	CASSFPIQAGELFF	TGTGCCAGCAGCTTTCCGATTCAGGCCGGGGAGCTGTTTTTT
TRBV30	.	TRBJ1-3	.	CAWSRLSSSGNTIYF	TGTGCCTGGAGCCGACTCTCGAGCTCTGGAAACACCATATATTTT